This record concerns one T cell receptor beta chain sequence. Antigen specificity is unknown. One junction end does not reproduce the germline sequence, and a read error may be involved. PCR employed 60 Vbeta and 13 Jbeta primers. Clones were read by immunoSEQ multiplex PCR, and TCRdb kept only the in-frame ones, dropping some. The sample includes 90,000 to 100,000 clones, roughly 80% seen only once; the top ten take around 7%. This entry belongs to a study of cytomegalovirus exposure and HLA in healthy donors. Whole-study findings and limits: A later analysis found that most CMV-associated TCR beta chains appeared HLA-restricted.

The germline gives CDR1 SQVTM, CDR2 ANQGSEA. There are 10 residues in the CDR3. The sequence was obtained from a man aged 40-49 years in good health and CMV-seropositive. Sample: PBMCs. This chain uses TRBV29-1 with TRBJ2-7, with D maybe TRBD1 (6 bases). The CDR3 region is CSVGPTGPDF. DNA of the CDR3: TGCAGCGTCGGGCCTACAGGGCCCGACTTC.